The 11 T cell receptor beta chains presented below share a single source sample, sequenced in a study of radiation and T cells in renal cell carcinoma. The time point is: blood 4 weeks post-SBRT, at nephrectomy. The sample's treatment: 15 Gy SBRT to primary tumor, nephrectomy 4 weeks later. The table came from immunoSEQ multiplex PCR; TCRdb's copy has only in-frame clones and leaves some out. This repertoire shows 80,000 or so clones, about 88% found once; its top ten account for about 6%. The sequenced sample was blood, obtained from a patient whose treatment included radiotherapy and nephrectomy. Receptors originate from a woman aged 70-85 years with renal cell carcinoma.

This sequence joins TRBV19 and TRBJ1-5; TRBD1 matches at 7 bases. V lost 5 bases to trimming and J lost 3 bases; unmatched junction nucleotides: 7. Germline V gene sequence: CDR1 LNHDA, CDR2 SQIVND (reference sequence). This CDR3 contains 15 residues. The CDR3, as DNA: TGTGCCAGTAGTTGGTCAGGGGGTAACAATCAGCCCCAGCATTTT. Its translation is CASSWSGGNNQPQHF. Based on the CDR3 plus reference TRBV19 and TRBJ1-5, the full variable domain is DGGITQSPKYLFRKEGQNVTLSCEQNLNHDAMYWYRQDPGQGLRLIYYSQIVNDFQKGDIAEGYSVSREKKESFPLTVTSAQKNPTAFYLCASSWSGGNNQPQHFGDGTRLSIL.

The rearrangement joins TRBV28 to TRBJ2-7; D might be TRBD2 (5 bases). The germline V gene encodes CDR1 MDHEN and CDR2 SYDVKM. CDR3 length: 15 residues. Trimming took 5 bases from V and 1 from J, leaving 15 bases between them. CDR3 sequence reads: CASSVSLGISYEQYF. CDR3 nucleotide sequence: TGTGCCAGCAGTGTTTCCCTCGGGATATCCTACGAGCAGTACTTC.

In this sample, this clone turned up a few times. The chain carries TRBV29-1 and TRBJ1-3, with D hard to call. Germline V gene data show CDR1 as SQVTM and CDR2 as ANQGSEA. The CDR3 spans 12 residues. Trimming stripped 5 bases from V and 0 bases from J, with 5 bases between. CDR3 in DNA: TGCAGCGTTAGGAGCTCTGGAAACACCATATATTTT. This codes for CSVRSSGNTIYF.

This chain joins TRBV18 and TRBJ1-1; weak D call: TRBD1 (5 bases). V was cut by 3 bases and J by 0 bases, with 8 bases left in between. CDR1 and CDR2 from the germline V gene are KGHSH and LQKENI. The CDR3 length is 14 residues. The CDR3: CASSPGRMNTEAFF. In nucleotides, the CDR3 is TGTGCCAGCTCACCGGGACGGATGAACACTGAAGCTTTCTTT.

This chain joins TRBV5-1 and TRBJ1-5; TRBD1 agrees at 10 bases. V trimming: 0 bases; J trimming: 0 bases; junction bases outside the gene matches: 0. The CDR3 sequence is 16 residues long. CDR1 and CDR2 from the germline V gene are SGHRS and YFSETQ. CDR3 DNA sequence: TGCGCCAGCAGCTTGGGGACAGGGGGTAGCAATCAGCCCCAGCATTTT. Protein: CASSLGTGGSNQPQHF.

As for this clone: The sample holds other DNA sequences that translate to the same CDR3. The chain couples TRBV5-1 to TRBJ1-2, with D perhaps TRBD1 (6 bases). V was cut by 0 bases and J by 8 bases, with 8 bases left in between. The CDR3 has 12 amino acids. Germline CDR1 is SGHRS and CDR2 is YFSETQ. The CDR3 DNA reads TGCGCCAGCAGCTTGGAGGGGGGAGGCTACACCTTC. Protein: CASSLEGGGYTF.

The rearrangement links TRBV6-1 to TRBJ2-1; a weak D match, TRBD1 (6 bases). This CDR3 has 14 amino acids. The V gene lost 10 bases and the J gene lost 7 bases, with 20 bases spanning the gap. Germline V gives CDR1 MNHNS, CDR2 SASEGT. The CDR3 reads CATQTTGMWNEQFF. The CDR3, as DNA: TGTGCCACCCAAACTACAGGGATGTGGAATGAGCAGTTCTTC.

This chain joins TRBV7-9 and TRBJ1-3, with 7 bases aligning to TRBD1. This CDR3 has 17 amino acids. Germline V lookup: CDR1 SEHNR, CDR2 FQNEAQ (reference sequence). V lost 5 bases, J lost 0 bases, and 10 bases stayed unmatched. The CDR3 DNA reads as TGTGCCAGCAGCCCCCGGACAGGTCCGAACTCTGGAAACACCATATATTTT. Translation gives CASSPRTGPNSGNTIYF.

The CDR3 region is CASSLDPVGAKNIQYF. The CDR3 DNA reads TGTGCCAGCAGCTTAGACCCTGTGGGTGCCAAAAACATTCAGTACTTC. The chain is built from TRBV11-3 and TRBJ2-4, with unresolved D. Germline assignment: CDR1 SGHNT and CDR2 YENEEA. There are 16 residues in the CDR3. The V end lost 0 bases, the J end lost 1 base, and 10 bases lay between the germline ends.

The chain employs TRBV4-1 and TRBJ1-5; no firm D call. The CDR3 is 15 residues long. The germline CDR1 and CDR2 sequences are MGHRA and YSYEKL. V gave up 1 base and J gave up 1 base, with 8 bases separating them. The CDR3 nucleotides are TGCGCCAGCAGCCAAGTGATGGGGAGCAATCAGCCCCAGCATTTT. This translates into CASSQVMGSNQPQHF.

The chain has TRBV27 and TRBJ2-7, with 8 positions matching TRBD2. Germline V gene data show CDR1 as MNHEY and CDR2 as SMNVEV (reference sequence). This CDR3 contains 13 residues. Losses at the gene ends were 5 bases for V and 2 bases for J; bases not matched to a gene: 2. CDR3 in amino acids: CASSVAGPYEQYF. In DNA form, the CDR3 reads TGTGCCAGCAGTGTAGCGGGGCCCTACGAGCAGTACTTC.